The 32 T cell receptor beta chains presented below share a single source sample, sequenced in a study of T cell clonotyping in hematopoietic cell transplantation. Assay used: immunoSEQ multiplex PCR; TCRdb lists only in-frame clones, some missing. The sample consists of 15,000 to 20,000 clones, 85% of them appearing once. The input for sequencing was PBMCs, taken 100 days after allogeneic stem cell transplant. The receptors were sampled from a male patient aged 55 to 70 who had an allogeneic stem cell transplant from a related donor, so the T cells may come from the graft donor. Some clones in this sample may be carry-over from other donors' samples.

The chain recombines TRBV5-5 with TRBJ1-2; 7 nucleotides match TRBD1. Germline lookup yields CDR1 SGHKS and CDR2 YYEKEE (reference sequence). This CDR3 region has 14 residues. V was pared by 4 bases and J by 7 bases, with 10 bases of the junction left unmatched. In DNA form, the CDR3 reads TGTGCCAGCAGCAAGGCCGGGACAGACTTTGGCTACACCTTC. It encodes CASSKAGTDFGYTF.

V and J are TRBV29-1 and TRBJ2-5; the D is unclear. The CDR3 has 12 residues. Germline values: CDR1 SQVTM, CDR2 ANQGSEA. V shed 4 bases and J shed 4 bases, with 10 bases lying between them. CDR3 region: CSVARVGETQYF. The DNA for the CDR3 is TGCAGCGTTGCTAGGGTAGGAGAGACCCAGTACTTC.

This chain connects TRBV30 to TRBJ2-1; D remains unclear. The CDR3 runs 15 residues. Per the germline V gene, CDR1 is GTSNPN and CDR2 is SVGIG (reference sequence). Trimming pared 3 bases from V and 6 bases from J, leaving 18 bases between. DNA of the CDR3: TGTGCCTGGAGCCAACTGGCTTCTGGGCCCAATGAGCAGTTCTTC. Translation gives CAWSQLASGPNEQFF.

This chain joins TRBV30 and TRBJ1-5; no firm D call. The germline gives CDR1 GTSNPN, CDR2 SVGIG (reference sequence). Trimming took 0 bases from V and 4 from J, leaving 7 bases between them. The CDR3 covers 13 residues. The CDR3 loop reads CAWSVRENQPQHF. The CDR3 DNA follows: TGTGCCTGGAGTGTAAGGGAGAATCAGCCCCAGCATTTT.

The V call is TRBV28, the J call TRBJ2-7; D might be TRBD1 or TRBD2, each matching 5 bases. The CDR3 runs to 13 residues. Germline CDR1 reads MDHEN; CDR2 reads SYDVKM. Trimming shortened V by 3 bases and J by 2 bases, and 8 bases separated the two germline ends. The CDR3 loop reads CASSLRGPYEQYF. As DNA, the CDR3 is TGTGCCAGCAGTTTGAGGGGTCCCTACGAGCAGTACTTC.

CDR3 bases: TGCGCCAGCAGCTCAGGGTTTTCTCTTTCCACTTTCGAAGCTTTCTTT. Protein sequence: CASSSGFSLSTFEAFF. The rearrangement uses TRBV5-1 and TRBJ1-1; D perhaps matches TRBD1 (5 bases). The CDR3 has 16 amino acids. Trimming shortened V by 3 bases and J by 8 bases, and 23 bases separated the two germline ends. Germline loops: CDR1 SGHRS, CDR2 YFSETQ.

CDR3 in amino acids: CASSSYQETQYF. The CDR3 coding sequence is TGTGCCAGCAGCTCGTACCAAGAGACCCAGTACTTC. The rearrangement joins TRBV7-2 to TRBJ2-5; no clear D. The CDR3 runs to 12 residues. Germline CDR1 SGHTA, CDR2 FQGNSA. V gave up 4 bases and J gave up 0 bases, with 3 bases separating them.

The chain couples TRBV7-2 to TRBJ1-1, with D hard to call. The germline V gene encodes CDR1 SGHTA and CDR2 FQGNSA. Trimming pared 7 bases from V and 1 base from J, leaving 16 bases between. This CDR3 contains 15 residues. This CDR3 reads CASTSPAAGNTEAFF. The DNA of the CDR3 is TGTGCCAGCACCTCACCAGCGGCAGGGAACACTGAAGCTTTCTTT.

J is TRBJ1-4 and V is TRBV11-1, with D maybe TRBD1 (6 bases). This CDR3 is 14 amino acids long. Trimming removed 10 bases from V and 8 bases from J, with 20 bases in between. In germline, CDR1 is SGHAT, CDR2 FQDESV (reference sequence). DNA of the CDR3: TGTGCCAACGACATGGGACATTTGATCGAAAAACTGTTTTTT. This translates into CANDMGHLIEKLFF.

The rearrangement links TRBV5-1 to TRBJ2-3; D is undetermined. Germline values: CDR1 SGHRS, CDR2 YFSETQ. The CDR3 totals 14 residues. V was shortened by 0 bases and J by 0 bases, with 5 bases between the two germline ends. As DNA, the CDR3 is TGCGCCAGCAGCTTGGCGGTGAGCACAGATACGCAGTATTTT. Its translation is CASSLAVSTDTQYF.

This sequence joins TRBV20-1 and TRBJ2-7; a weak D match, TRBD1 (5 bases). Per germline, CDR1 DFQATT and CDR2 SNEGSKA (reference sequence). The V and J ends lost 6 bases and 5 bases respectively, with 11 bases between them. The CDR3 has 11 amino acids. Here the CDR3 DNA reads TGCAGTGCCAAGGGCAGGGACGAGCAGTACTTC. This gives the protein CSAKGRDEQYF.

CDR3 nucleotide sequence: TGTGCCAGCAGCCTCTCCTACAATGAGCAGTTCTTC. Translation gives CASSLSYNEQFF. V usage is TRBV7-2 and J usage is TRBJ2-1; D is unclear. V lost 5 bases, J lost 0 bases, and 2 bases lay in between. The CDR3 sequence is 12 residues long. Germline assignment: CDR1 SGHTA and CDR2 FQGNSA.

This chain links TRBV18 with TRBJ2-5; D might be TRBD1 (6 bases). The length of the CDR3 is 17 residues. Germline V lookup: CDR1 KGHSH, CDR2 LQKENI. Between the trimmed V and J ends, which lost 0 bases and 1 base, there was a span of 15 bases. CDR3: CASSPPPVRTAQETQYF. CDR3 sequence (DNA): TGTGCCAGCTCACCACCTCCCGTCCGGACAGCCCAAGAGACCCAGTACTTC.

The chain joins TRBV2 to TRBJ1-5; 8 nucleotides match TRBD1. The trim removed 1 base at V and 3 bases at J, leaving 2 bases unmatched. The CDR3 contains 15 residues. Germline V gene data show CDR1 as SNHLY and CDR2 as FYNNEI. CDR3 nucleotides: TGTGCCAGCAGTGAAGGGGGACAGGACAATCAGCCCCAGCATTTT. It specifies CASSEGGQDNQPQHF.

A few counts support this clone. The rearrangement joins TRBV27 to TRBJ1-2, with D unresolved. CDR1 MNHEY and CDR2 SMNVEV come from the germline V gene (reference sequence). The CDR3 totals 16 residues. Trimming cost V 5 bases and J 0 bases, with 16 bases left between them. CDR3 in amino acids: CASSPNLREANYGYTF. The DNA for the CDR3 is TGTGCCAGCAGTCCCAACCTTCGGGAAGCTAACTATGGCTACACCTTC.

This rearrangement joins TRBV6-6 to TRBJ1-2; a weak D match, TRBD1 (5 bases). This CDR3 region has 14 residues. The V gene lost 9 bases and the J gene lost 3 bases, with 17 bases spanning the gap. Per germline, CDR1 MNHNY and CDR2 SVGAGI (reference sequence). The CDR3 bases are TGTGCCAGTAAGGGGCTGGTCGCGGACTATGGCTACACCTTC. It specifies CASKGLVADYGYTF.

This clone came up a few times. The chain links TRBV7-9 to TRBJ1-2; weak D call: TRBD1 (5 bases). The germline V and J ends were trimmed by 0 bases and 4 bases, with 12 bases remaining between them. The CDR3 length is 15 residues. Germline V gives CDR1 SEHNR, CDR2 FQNEAQ (reference sequence). The CDR3 region has the DNA TGTGCCAGCAGCTTAGCGGCAGGGAGTGGCTATGGCTACACCTTC. It encodes CASSLAAGSGYGYTF.

The J gene is TRBJ2-1, the V gene TRBV5-4; TRBD1 matches at 8 bases. The V gene's germline CDR1 is SGHNT and CDR2 YYREEE (reference sequence). The CDR3 is made up of 14 amino acids. With 6 bases clipped from V and 2 bases from J, the junction kept 4 bases outside the gene matches. The CDR3 reads CASIKDRAYNEQFF. The CDR3 DNA reads TGTGCCAGCATAAAGGACAGGGCCTACAATGAGCAGTTCTTC.

In this sample, this clone turned up a few times. The chain combines TRBV9 with TRBJ2-2, with D possibly matching TRBD2 (5 bases). CDR3 length: 14 residues. V was pared by 4 bases and J by 7 bases, with 14 bases between. CDR1 is SGDLS, CDR2 YYNGEE, per germline. CDR3 sequence reads: CASSPSPSGGELFF. DNA for the CDR3: TGTGCCAGCAGCCCAAGCCCAAGCGGCGGGGAGCTGTTTTTT.

The chain links TRBV4-3 to TRBJ2-5; 9 bases are shared with TRBD2. Unmatched junction bases numbered 7, after V lost 2 bases and J lost 3 bases. The V gene's germline CDR1 is LGHNA and CDR2 YSLEER. The CDR3 spans 16 residues. The CDR3: CASSQHLAGREETQYF. In DNA, the CDR3 is TGCGCCAGCAGCCAACACCTAGCGGGGAGAGAAGAGACCCAGTACTTC.

The rearrangement joins TRBV6-6 to TRBJ2-7, with 8 positions matching TRBD1. The V segment lost 6 bases and the J segment 0 bases; nucleotides outside the gene matches: 4. Germline-derived CDR1 and CDR2 are MNHNY and SVGAGI (reference sequence). The CDR3 is 14 residues long. CDR3 nucleotides: TGTGCCAGCAGGAGGGACAGGAGCTCCTACGAGCAGTACTTC. Its translation is CASRRDRSSYEQYF.

The V and J genes are TRBV28 and TRBJ1-5; D is undetermined. CDR3 size: 14 residues. The V gene's germline CDR1 is MDHEN and CDR2 SYDVKM. V was cut by 8 bases and J by 3 bases, with 14 bases left in between. Here the CDR3 reads CASGSNPYNQPQHF. CDR3 DNA sequence: TGTGCCAGCGGGTCGAATCCCTACAATCAGCCCCAGCATTTT.

The CDR3 region is CASSPPFEQYF. CDR3 sequence (DNA): TGTGCCAGTAGTCCGCCATTCGAGCAGTACTTC. The chain combines TRBV19 with TRBJ2-7; no reliable D call. The length of the CDR3 is 11 residues. Germline CDR1 LNHDA, CDR2 SQIVND (reference sequence). V shed 5 bases and J shed 6 bases, with 8 bases lying between them.

The gene calls are TRBV28 and TRBJ2-7; TRBD1 might be the D (5 bases). V was shortened by 1 base and J by 2 bases, with 9 bases between the two germline ends. CDR3 length equals 14 residues. Germline V gene data show CDR1 as MDHEN and CDR2 as SYDVKM. CDR3 coding DNA: TGTGCCAGCAGTTTATACAGACAGACCTACGAGCAGTACTTC. It yields the protein CASSLYRQTYEQYF.

This clone occurred once. V gene TRBV9 combines with J gene TRBJ1-6; D remains unclear. The ends were cut back, 4 bases at V and 7 bases at J, with 9 bases in the middle. Germline loops: CDR1 SGDLS, CDR2 YYNGEE. The CDR3 sequence is 13 residues long. CDR3 amino acids: CASSPEQNSPLHF. DNA for the CDR3: TGTGCCAGCAGCCCGGAGCAGAATTCACCCCTCCACTTT.

This clone was observed a few times. The chain has TRBV7-9 and TRBJ2-1; the match to TRBD2 covers 8 bases. Germline trimming cut 3 bases from V and 6 bases from J; bases unmatched to any gene: 4. Germline V lookup: CDR1 SEHNR, CDR2 FQNEAQ (reference sequence). This CDR3 is 14 amino acids long. In DNA form, the CDR3 reads TGTGCCAGCAGCTTCGGGCTAGCGGGCAATGAGCAGTTCTTC. Its translation: CASSFGLAGNEQFF.

V gene TRBV19 combines with J gene TRBJ1-1; D not resolved. There are 14 residues in the CDR3. CDR1 LNHDA and CDR2 SQIVND come from the germline V gene (reference sequence). V was shortened by 3 bases and J by 3 bases, with 11 bases between the two germline ends. The chain's CDR3 is CASSIAWGDTEAFF. The CDR3 DNA follows: TGTGCCAGTAGTATCGCATGGGGAGACACTGAAGCTTTCTTT.

V is TRBV28 and J is TRBJ1-2, with 8 bases identical to TRBD1. V was pared by 7 bases and J by 4 bases, with 11 bases of the junction left unmatched. Per the germline V gene, CDR1 is MDHEN and CDR2 is SYDVKM. The CDR3 is 15 amino acids. This chain's CDR3 is CASTTTSGQAYGYTF. CDR3 nucleotides: TGTGCCAGCACTACCACCTCGGGACAGGCCTATGGCTACACCTTC.

The rearrangement joins TRBV15 to TRBJ2-1; TRBD2 is a possible D gene (5 bases). CDR3 length: 13 residues. Germline CDR1 reads LNHNV; CDR2 reads YYDKDF (reference sequence). Trimming left V 1 base short and J 10 bases short, with 11 bases between. This CDR3 is CATSRAHRGEQFF. For the CDR3, the DNA is TGTGCCACCAGCAGAGCCCACCGGGGAGAGCAGTTCTTC.

This clone occurred once. V gene TRBV27 combines with J gene TRBJ2-3; no clear D. The germline CDR1 and CDR2 sequences are MNHEY and SMNVEV (reference sequence). This CDR3 has 14 residues. Trimming shortened V by 7 bases and J by 4 bases, and 15 bases separated the two germline ends. The CDR3 sequence: CASTLHPGSDTQYF. The DNA for the CDR3 is TGTGCCAGCACTCTACACCCGGGCTCAGATACGCAGTATTTT.

This chain connects TRBV27 to TRBJ2-5; D possibly corresponds to TRBD1 (7 bases). Germline-derived CDR1 and CDR2 are MNHEY and SMNVEV (reference sequence). The CDR3 runs to 14 residues. The germline V and J ends were trimmed by 8 bases and 4 bases, with 17 bases remaining between them. The CDR3 bases are TGTGCCAGCGCCCACCAGGGGGGCGGAGAGACCCAGTACTTC. Amino acids: CASAHQGGGETQYF.

This chain links TRBV5-1 with TRBJ2-2; D remains unclear. The CDR3 totals 14 residues. Trimming pared 1 base from V and 1 base from J, leaving 5 bases between. Germline lookup yields CDR1 SGHRS and CDR2 YFSETQ. CDR3 coding DNA: TGCGCCAGCAGCTTGCTGGGGAACACCGGGGAGCTGTTTTTT. Protein sequence: CASSLLGNTGELFF.